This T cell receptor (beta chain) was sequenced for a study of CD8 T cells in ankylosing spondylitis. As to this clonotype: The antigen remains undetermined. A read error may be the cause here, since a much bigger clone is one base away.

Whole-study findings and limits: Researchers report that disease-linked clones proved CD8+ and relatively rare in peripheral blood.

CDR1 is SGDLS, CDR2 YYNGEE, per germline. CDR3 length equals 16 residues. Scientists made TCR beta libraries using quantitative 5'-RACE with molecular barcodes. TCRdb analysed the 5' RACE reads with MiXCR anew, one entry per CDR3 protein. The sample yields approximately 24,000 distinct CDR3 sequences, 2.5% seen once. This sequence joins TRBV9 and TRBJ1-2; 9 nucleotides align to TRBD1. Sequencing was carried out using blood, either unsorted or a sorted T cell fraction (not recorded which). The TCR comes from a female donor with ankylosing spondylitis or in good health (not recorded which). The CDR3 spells CVSSVGQGMGKGSYTF. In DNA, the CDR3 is TGTGTCAGCAGCGTGGGACAGGGTATGGGAAAAGGGAGCTACACCTTC.